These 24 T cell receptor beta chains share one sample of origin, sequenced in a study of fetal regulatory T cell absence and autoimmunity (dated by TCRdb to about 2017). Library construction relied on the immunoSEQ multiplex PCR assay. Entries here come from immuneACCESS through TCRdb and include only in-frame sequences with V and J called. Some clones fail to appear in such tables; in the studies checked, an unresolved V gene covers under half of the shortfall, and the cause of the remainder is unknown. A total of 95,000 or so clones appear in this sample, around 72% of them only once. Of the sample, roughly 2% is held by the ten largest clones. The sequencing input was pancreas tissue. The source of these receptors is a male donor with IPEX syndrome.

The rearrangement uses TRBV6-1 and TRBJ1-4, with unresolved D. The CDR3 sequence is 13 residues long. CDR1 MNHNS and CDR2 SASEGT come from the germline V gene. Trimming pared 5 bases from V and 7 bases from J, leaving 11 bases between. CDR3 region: CASSSQVPEKLFF. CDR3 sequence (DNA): TGTGCCAGCAGTTCCCAGGTCCCTGAAAAACTGTTTTTT.

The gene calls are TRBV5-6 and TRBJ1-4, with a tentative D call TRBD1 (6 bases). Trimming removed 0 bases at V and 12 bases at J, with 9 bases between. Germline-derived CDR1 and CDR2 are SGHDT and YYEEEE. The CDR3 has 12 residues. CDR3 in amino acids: CASSLVGGELFF. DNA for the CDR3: TGTGCCAGCAGCTTGGTTGGGGGCGAACTGTTTTTT. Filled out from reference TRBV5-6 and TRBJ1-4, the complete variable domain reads DAGVTQSPTHLIKTRGQQVTLRCSPKSGHDTVSWYQQALGQGPQFIFQYYEEEERQRGNFPDRFSGHQFPNYSSELNVNALLLGDSALYLCASSLVGGELFFGSGTQLSVL.

The CDR3 nucleotides read TGCGCCAGCAGCCAAGGAGACCTGGGCGAGCAGTACTTC. This translates into CASSQGDLGEQYF. The chain couples TRBV4-3 to TRBJ2-7; D remains ambiguous. Trimming took off 1 base at V and 6 bases at J, with 10 bases between the two ends. Germline V gene sequence: CDR1 LGHNA, CDR2 YSLEER. The CDR3 spans 13 residues.

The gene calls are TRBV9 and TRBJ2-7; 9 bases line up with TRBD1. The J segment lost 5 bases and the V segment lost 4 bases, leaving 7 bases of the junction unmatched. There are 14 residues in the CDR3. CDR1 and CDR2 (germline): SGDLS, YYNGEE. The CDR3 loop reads CASSYRDRVNEQYF. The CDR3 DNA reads TGTGCCAGCAGCTACCGGGACAGGGTAAACGAGCAGTACTTC.

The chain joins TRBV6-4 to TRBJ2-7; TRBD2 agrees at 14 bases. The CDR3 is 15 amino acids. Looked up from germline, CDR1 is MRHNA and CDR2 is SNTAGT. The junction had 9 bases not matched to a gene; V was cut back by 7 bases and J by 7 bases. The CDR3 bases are TGTGCCAGCACCCTGGGGACTAGCGGGAGCGAGGAGCAGTACTTC. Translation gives CASTLGTSGSEEQYF.

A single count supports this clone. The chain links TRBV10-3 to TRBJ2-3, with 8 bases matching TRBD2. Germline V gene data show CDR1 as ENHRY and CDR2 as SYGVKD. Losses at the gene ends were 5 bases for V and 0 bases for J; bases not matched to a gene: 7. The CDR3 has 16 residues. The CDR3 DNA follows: TGTGCCATCAGTAACAAGCGGGGGTCTAGCACAGATACGCAGTATTTT. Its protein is CAISNKRGSSTDTQYF.

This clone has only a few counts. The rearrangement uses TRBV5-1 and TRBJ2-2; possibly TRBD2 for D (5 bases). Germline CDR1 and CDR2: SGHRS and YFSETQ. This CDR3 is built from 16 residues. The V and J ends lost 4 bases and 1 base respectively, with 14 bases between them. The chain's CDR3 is CASSSTRALNTGELFF. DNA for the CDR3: TGCGCCAGCAGCAGTACTAGGGCGTTGAACACCGGGGAGCTGTTTTTT.

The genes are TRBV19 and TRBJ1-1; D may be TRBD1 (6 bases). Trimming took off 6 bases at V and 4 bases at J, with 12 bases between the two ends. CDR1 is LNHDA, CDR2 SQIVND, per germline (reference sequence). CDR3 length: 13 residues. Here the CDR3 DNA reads TGTGCCAGTAGGACAGGCCTTAGCACTGAAGCTTTCTTT. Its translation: CASRTGLSTEAFF.

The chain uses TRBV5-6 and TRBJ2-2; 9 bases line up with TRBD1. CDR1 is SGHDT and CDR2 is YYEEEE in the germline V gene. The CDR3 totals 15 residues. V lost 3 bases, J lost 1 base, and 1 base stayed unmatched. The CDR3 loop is CASSWTGENTGELFF. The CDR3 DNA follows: TGTGCCAGCAGCTGGACAGGGGAGAACACCGGGGAGCTGTTTTTT. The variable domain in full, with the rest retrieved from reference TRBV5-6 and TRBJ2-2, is DAGVTQSPTHLIKTRGQQVTLRCSPKSGHDTVSWYQQALGQGPQFIFQYYEEEERQRGNFPDRFSGHQFPNYSSELNVNALLLGDSALYLCASSWTGENTGELFFGEGSRLTVL.

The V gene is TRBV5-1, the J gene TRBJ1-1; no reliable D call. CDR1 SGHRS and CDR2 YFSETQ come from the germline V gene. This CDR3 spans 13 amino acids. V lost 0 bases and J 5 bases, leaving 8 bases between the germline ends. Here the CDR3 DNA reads TGCGCCAGCAGCTTGGCCCAAGGGACTGAAGCTTTCTTT. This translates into CASSLAQGTEAFF.

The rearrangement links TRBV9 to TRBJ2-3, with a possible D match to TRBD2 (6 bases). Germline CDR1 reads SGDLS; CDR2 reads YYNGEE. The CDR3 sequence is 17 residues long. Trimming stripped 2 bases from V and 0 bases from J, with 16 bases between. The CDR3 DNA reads TGTGCCAGCAGCGTCGGGACTTATGTTCCTAGCACAGATACGCAGTATTTT. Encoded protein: CASSVGTYVPSTDTQYF.

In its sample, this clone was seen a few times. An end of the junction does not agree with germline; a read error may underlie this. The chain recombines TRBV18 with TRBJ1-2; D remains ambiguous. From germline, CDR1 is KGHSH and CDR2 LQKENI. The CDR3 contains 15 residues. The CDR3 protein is CASSPLVEGNNGYTF. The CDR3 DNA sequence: TGTGCCAGCTCACCTCTGGTTGAGGGTAACAATGGCTACACCTTC.

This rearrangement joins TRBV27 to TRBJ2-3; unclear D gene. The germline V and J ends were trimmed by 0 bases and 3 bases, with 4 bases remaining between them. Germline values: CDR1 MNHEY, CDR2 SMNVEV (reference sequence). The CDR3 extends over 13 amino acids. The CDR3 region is CASSLSGTDTQYF. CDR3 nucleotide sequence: TGTGCCAGCAGTTTATCAGGTACAGATACGCAGTATTTT.

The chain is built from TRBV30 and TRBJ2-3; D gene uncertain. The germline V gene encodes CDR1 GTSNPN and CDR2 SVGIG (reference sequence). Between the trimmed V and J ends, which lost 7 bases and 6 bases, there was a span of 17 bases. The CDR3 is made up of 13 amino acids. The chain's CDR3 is CASSDEEVDTQYF. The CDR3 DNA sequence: TGTGCCTCTTCGGACGAGGAAGTGGATACGCAGTATTTT. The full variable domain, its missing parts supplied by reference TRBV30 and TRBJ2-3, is SQTIHQWPATLVQPVGSPLSLECTVEGTSNPNLYWYRQAAGRGLQLLFYSVGIGQISSEVPQNLSASRPQDRQFILSSKKLLLSDSGFYLCASSDEEVDTQYFGPGTRLTVL.

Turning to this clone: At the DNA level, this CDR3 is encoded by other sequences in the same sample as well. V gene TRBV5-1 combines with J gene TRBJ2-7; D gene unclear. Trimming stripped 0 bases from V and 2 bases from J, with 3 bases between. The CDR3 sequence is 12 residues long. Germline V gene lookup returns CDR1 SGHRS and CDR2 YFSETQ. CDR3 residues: CASSLGAYEQYF. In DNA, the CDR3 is TGCGCCAGCAGCTTGGGGGCCTACGAGCAGTACTTC.

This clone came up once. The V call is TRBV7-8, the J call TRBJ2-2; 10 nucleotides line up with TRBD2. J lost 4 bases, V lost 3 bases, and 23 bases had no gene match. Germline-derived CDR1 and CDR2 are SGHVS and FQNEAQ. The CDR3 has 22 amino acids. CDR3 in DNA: TGTGCCAGCAGCTTCCTCGGCACCCCTAGCGGGGGCCATAGCGCGGGCACCGGGGAGCTGTTTTTT. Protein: CASSFLGTPSGGHSAGTGELFF.

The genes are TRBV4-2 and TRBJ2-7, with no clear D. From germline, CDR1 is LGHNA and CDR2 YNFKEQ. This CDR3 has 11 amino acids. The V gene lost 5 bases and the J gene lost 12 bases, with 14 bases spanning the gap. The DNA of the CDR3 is TGTGCCAGCAGCTTGGGTCGGACCTTGTACTTC. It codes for CASSLGRTLYF.

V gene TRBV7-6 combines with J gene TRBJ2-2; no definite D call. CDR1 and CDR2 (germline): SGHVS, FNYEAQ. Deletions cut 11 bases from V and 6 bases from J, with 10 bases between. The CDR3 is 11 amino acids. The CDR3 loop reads CAARRAGELFF. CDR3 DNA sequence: TGTGCCGCCAGGCGAGCCGGGGAGCTGTTTTTT.

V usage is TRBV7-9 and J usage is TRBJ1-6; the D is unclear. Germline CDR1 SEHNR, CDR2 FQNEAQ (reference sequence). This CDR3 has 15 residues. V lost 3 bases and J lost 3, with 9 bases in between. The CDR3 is CASSLDGLYNSPLHF. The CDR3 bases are TGTGCCAGCAGCTTGGACGGCCTCTATAATTCACCCCTCCACTTT.

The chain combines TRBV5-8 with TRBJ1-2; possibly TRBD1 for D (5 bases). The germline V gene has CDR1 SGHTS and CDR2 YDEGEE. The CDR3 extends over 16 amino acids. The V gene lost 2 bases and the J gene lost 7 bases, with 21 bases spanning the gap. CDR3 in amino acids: CASSLHQETASGGYTF. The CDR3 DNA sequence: TGTGCCAGCAGCTTACACCAAGAGACAGCTTCGGGTGGCTACACCTTC.

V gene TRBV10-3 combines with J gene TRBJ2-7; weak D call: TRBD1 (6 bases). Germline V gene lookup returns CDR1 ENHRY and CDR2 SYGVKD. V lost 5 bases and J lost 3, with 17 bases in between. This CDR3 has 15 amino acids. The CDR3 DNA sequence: TGTGCCATCAGTCAGTTGTATGGACAGCTCTACGAGCAGTACTTC. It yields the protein CAISQLYGQLYEQYF.

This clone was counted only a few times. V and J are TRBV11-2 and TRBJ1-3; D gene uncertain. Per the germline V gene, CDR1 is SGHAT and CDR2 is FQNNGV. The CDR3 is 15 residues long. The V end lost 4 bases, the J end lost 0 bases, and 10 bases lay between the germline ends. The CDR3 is CASSSPLDSGNTIYF. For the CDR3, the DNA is TGTGCCAGCAGCTCCCCCCTGGACTCTGGAAACACCATATATTTT. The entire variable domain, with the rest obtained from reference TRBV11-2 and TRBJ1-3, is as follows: EAGVAQSPRYKIIEKRQSVAFWCNPISGHATLYWYQQILGQGPKLLIQFQNNGVVDDSQLPKDRFSAERLKGVDSTLKIQPAKLEDSAVYLCASSSPLDSGNTIYFGEGSWLTVV.

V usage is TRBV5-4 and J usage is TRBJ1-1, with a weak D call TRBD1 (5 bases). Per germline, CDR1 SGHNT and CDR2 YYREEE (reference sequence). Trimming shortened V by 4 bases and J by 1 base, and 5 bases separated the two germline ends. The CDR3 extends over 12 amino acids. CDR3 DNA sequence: TGTGCCAGCAGCACAGGGAACACTGAAGCTTTCTTT. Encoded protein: CASSTGNTEAFF.

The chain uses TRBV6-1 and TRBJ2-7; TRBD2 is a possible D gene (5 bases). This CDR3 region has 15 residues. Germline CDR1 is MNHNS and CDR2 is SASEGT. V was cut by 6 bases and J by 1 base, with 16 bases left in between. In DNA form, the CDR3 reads TGTGCCAGCAGCCCTCCCGGCGGGTTATCCTACGAGCAGTACTTC. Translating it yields CASSPPGGLSYEQYF.